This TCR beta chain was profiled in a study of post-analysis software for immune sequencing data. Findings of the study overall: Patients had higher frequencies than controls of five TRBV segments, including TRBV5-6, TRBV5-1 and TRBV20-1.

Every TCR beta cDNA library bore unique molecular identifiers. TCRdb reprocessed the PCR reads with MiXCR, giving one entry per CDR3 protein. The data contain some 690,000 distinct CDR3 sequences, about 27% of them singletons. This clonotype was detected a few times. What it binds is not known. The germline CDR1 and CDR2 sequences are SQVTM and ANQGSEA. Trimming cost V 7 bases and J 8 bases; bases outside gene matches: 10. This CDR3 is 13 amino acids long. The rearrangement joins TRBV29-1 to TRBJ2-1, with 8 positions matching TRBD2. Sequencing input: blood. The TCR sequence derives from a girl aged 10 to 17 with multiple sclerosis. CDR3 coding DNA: TGCAGCGGAGGGACTAGTCGCTTCGATGAGCAGTTCTTC. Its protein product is CSGGTSRFDEQFF.